These 13 T cell receptor beta chains came from one sample sequenced in a study of cytomegalovirus exposure and HLA in healthy donors. Sequenced by immunoSEQ multiplex PCR; TCRdb stores in-frame clones only, minus some. The table has some 40,000 clones, 80% to 95% seen once. The source material was PBMCs. These receptors were taken from a young man in good health and CMV-seronegative.

The chain uses TRBV29-1 and TRBJ2-3; tentative D call: TRBD2 (6 bases). Per the germline V gene, CDR1 is SQVTM and CDR2 is ANQGSEA. The CDR3 consists of 15 residues. V lost 8 bases to trimming and J lost 4 bases, with 22 bases between them. CDR3 residues: CSSKRSSDGADTQYF. The CDR3 coding sequence is TGCAGCTCCAAAAGGTCTAGCGATGGCGCAGATACGCAGTATTTT.

The chain combines TRBV4-1 with TRBJ1-2, with 10 nucleotides matching TRBD1. In germline, CDR1 is MGHRA, CDR2 YSYEKL. There are 17 residues in the CDR3. The trim removed 4 bases at V and 7 bases at J, leaving 15 bases unmatched. The CDR3 DNA follows: TGCGCCAGCAGCCCGAGGGACACCGGGACAGGGGAATCTGGCTACACCTTC. This sequence encodes CASSPRDTGTGESGYTF.

The chain joins TRBV27 to TRBJ2-6; TRBD1 is a possible D gene (5 bases). The CDR3 covers 18 residues. Trimming shortened V by 11 bases and J by 0 bases, and 23 bases separated the two germline ends. Germline V gives CDR1 MNHEY, CDR2 SMNVEV (reference sequence). The CDR3: CASFPTGQVISGANVLTF. The CDR3 region has the DNA TGTGCCTCTTTCCCAACCGGACAAGTAATCTCTGGGGCCAACGTCCTGACTTTC.

The chain couples TRBV2 to TRBJ1-1, with D hard to call. The CDR3 runs 14 residues. The V and J ends lost 2 bases and 5 bases respectively, with 12 bases between them. From germline, CDR1 is SNHLY and CDR2 FYNNEI. CDR3 coding DNA: TGTGCCAGCAGTGAATCCCGGTCGAGGACTGAAGCTTTCTTT. This encodes CASSESRSRTEAFF.

This clone was seen a single time. This chain joins TRBV5-1 and TRBJ2-1, with D perhaps matching TRBD2 (5 bases). Germline V CDR1 and CDR2: SGHRS, YFSETQ. CDR3 length: 15 amino acids. Trimming pared 0 bases from V and 3 bases from J, leaving 10 bases between. The CDR3 here is CASSLEGVVYNEQFF. CDR3 sequence (DNA): TGCGCCAGCAGCTTGGAGGGAGTGGTCTACAATGAGCAGTTCTTC.

The rearrangement uses TRBV6-1 and TRBJ1-5; D is uncertain. This CDR3 comprises 14 residues. Germline V lookup: CDR1 MNHNS, CDR2 SASEGT. Deletions cut 2 bases from V and 4 bases from J, with 9 bases between. As DNA, the CDR3 is TGTGCCAGCAGTGAAAATGGCGGTAATCAGCCCCAGCATTTT. Protein: CASSENGGNQPQHF.

The rearrangement joins TRBV30 to TRBJ2-2; D uncertain. V was cut by 3 bases and J by 6 bases, with 11 bases left in between. The CDR3 has 13 amino acids. Per the germline V gene, CDR1 is GTSNPN and CDR2 is SVGIG (reference sequence). For the CDR3, the DNA is TGTGCCTGGAGGACTTTTGTGGCCGGGGAGCTGTTTTTT. Translated, it gives CAWRTFVAGELFF. Full variable domain (outside the CDR3, taken from reference TRBV30 and TRBJ2-2): SQTIHQWPATLVQPVGSPLSLECTVEGTSNPNLYWYRQAAGRGLQLLFYSVGIGQISSEVPQNLSASRPQDRQFILSSKKLLLSDSGFYLCAWRTFVAGELFFGEGSRLTVL.

Note on this clone: Mismatch with germline at one junction end may stem from a read error. Additional DNA sequences in this sample encode the identical CDR3. This chain uses TRBV7-3 with TRBJ1-1, with D perhaps matching TRBD1 (5 bases). Per the germline V gene, CDR1 is SGHTA and CDR2 is FQGTGA. This CDR3 spans 13 amino acids. CDR3 protein: CASSRQQNTEAFF. The CDR3 DNA is TGTGCCAGCAGTCGACAGCAGAACACTGAGGCTTTCTTT.

The DNA for the CDR3 is TGTGCCACCCAGGGGCCAGTTTACAATGAGCAGTTCTTC. Protein product: CATQGPVYNEQFF. V usage is TRBV28 and J usage is TRBJ2-1; perhaps TRBD1 as D (6 bases). The CDR3 totals 13 residues. The V end was cut by 10 bases, the J end by 4 bases, with 14 bases between. Germline V gene sequence: CDR1 MDHEN, CDR2 SYDVKM.

This chain uses TRBV7-8 with TRBJ2-1; D possibly corresponds to TRBD2 (5 bases). The V end lost 5 bases, the J end lost 7 bases, and 9 bases lay between the germline ends. Germline V gene sequence: CDR1 SGHVS, CDR2 FQNEAQ. The CDR3 is 12 amino acids. CDR3 DNA: TGTGCCAGCAGCCCGAGGGTTAATGAGCAGTTCTTC. Its protein is CASSPRVNEQFF.

The chain links TRBV6-6 to TRBJ2-1; D is possibly TRBD2 (6 bases). V was shortened by 2 bases and J by 9 bases, with 8 bases between the two germline ends. In germline, CDR1 is MNHNY, CDR2 SVGAGI (reference sequence). This CDR3 region has 12 residues. CDR3 DNA: TGTGCCAGCAGTTACGGGGGGACTGAGCAGTTCTTC. Protein: CASSYGGTEQFF.

V and J are TRBV19 and TRBJ2-5, with no clear D. Trimming stripped 3 bases from V and 3 bases from J, with 8 bases between. The CDR3 is made up of 13 amino acids. Germline V lookup: CDR1 LNHDA, CDR2 SQIVND (reference sequence). CDR3 DNA: TGTGCCAGTAGTATGCAGAGGAAAGAGACCCAGTACTTC. Translated, it gives CASSMQRKETQYF.

This sequence joins TRBV9 and TRBJ2-5; 8 positions match TRBD1. This CDR3 is 13 amino acids long. CDR1 and CDR2 (germline): SGDLS, YYNGEE. Trimming took 7 bases from V and 7 from J; bases not matched to a gene: 9. The CDR3 DNA reads as TGTGCCAGCGGGTCCCAGGGGGCGCGGACCCAGTACTTC. It encodes CASGSQGARTQYF.